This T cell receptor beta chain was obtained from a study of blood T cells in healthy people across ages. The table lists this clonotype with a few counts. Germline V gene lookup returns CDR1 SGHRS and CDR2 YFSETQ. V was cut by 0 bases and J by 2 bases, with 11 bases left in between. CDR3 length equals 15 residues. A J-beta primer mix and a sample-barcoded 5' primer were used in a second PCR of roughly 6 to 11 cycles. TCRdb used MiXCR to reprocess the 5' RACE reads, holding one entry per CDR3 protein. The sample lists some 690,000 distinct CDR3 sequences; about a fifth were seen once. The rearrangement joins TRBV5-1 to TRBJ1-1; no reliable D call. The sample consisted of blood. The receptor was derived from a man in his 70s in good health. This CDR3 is CASSLAADSNTEAFF. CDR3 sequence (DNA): TGCGCCAGCAGCTTGGCGGCGGATTCTAACACTGAAGCTTTCTTT.